This TCR beta chain was profiled in a study of blood T cell repertoires in COVID-19. The CDR3 totals 12 residues. V was clipped by 4 bases and J by 6 bases, with 9 bases between them. CDR1 and CDR2 from the germline V gene are LNHDA and SQIVND (reference sequence). Method: immunoSEQ multiplex PCR; TCRdb's copy keeps in-frame clones and lacks some. This table holds under 75,000 clones, about 91% found once. Sequencing was carried out using peripheral blood. The TCR comes from a man aged 50-59 years with active COVID-19. J is TRBJ1-2 and V is TRBV19; TRBD1 is a possible D gene (5 bases). CDR3 residues: CASSRTLDGYTF. CDR3 in DNA: TGTGCCAGTAGTAGGACACTGGATGGCTACACCTTC.